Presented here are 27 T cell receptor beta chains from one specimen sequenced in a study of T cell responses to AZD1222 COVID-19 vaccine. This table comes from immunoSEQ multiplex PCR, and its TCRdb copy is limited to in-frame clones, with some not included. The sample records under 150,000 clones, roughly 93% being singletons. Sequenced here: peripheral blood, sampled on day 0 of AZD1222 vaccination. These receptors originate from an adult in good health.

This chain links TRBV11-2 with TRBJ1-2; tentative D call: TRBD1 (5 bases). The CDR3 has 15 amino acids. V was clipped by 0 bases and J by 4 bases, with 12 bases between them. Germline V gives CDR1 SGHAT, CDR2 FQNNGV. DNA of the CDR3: TGTGCCAGCAGCTTAGAGGGCCAGGGAGTCTATGGCTACACCTTC. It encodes CASSLEGQGVYGYTF.

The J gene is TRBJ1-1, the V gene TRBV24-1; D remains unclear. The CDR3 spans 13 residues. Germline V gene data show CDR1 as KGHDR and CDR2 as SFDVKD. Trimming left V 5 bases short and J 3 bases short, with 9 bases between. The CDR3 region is CATSAGLHTEAFF. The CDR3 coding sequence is TGTGCCACCAGTGCGGGGTTGCACACTGAAGCTTTCTTT.

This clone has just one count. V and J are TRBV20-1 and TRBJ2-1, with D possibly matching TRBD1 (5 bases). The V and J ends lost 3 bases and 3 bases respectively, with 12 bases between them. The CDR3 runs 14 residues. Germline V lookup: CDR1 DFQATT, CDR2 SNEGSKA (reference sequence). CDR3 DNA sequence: TGCAGTGCTAGTGTGGCTAGGGGCTACAATGAGCAGTTCTTC. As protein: CSASVARGYNEQFF.

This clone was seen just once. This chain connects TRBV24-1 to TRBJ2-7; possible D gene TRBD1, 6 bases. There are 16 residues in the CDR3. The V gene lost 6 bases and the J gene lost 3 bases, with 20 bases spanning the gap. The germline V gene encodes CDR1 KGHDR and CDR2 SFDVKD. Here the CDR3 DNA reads TGTGCCACCAGTCCCTCGACCGGGACACCTTTCTACGAGCAGTACTTC. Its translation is CATSPSTGTPFYEQYF.

The CDR3: CASSLASNTEAFF. The CDR3 nucleotides are TGTGCCAGCAGCTTGGCCTCGAACACTGAAGCTTTCTTT. The chain uses TRBV5-4 and TRBJ1-1, with D unclear. This CDR3 spans 13 amino acids. Germline CDR1 and CDR2: SGHNT and YYREEE (reference sequence). V lost 0 bases and J lost 1, with 4 bases in between. Looking up the rest from reference TRBV5-4 and TRBJ1-1 gives the full variable domain: ETGVTQSPTHLIKTRGQQVTLRCSSQSGHNTVSWYQQALGQGPQFIFQYYREEENGRGNFPPRFSGLQFPNYSSELNVNALELDDSALYLCASSLASNTEAFFGQGTRLTVV.

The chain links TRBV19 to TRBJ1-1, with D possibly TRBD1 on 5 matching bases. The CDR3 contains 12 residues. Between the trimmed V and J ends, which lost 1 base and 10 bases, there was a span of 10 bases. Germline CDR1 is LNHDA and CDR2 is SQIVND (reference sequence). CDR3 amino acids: CASSIAQGAAFF. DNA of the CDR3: TGTGCCAGTAGTATAGCCCAGGGTGCAGCTTTCTTT.

The CDR3 DNA follows: TGTGCCAGCAGTTCCTTGGGGGGTCGTGCAGCTTTCTTT. The encoded protein is CASSSLGGRAAFF. The rearrangement uses TRBV28 and TRBJ1-1, with D maybe TRBD1 (5 bases). V dropped 4 bases and J dropped 10 bases, with 16 bases sitting between them. Looked up from germline, CDR1 is MDHEN and CDR2 is SYDVKM. The CDR3 extends over 13 amino acids. Supplemented by reference TRBV28 and TRBJ1-1, the full variable domain reads DVKVTQSSRYLVKRTGEKVFLECVQDMDHENMFWYRQDPGLGLRLIYFSYDVKMKEKGDIPEGYSVSREKKERFSLILESASTNQTSMYLCASSSLGGRAAFFGQGTRLTVV.

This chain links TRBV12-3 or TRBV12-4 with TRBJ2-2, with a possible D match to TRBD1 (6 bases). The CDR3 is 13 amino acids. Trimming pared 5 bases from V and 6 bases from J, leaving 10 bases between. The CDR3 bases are TGTGCCAGCAGTCGACAGGAAGCCGGGGAGCTGTTTTTT. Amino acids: CASSRQEAGELFF.

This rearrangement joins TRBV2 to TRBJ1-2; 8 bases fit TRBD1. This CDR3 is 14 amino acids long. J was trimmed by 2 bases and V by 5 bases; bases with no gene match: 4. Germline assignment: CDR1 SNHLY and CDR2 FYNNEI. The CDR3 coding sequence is TGTGCCAGCAGTCGACAGGGGAAAAACTATGGCTACACCTTC. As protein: CASSRQGKNYGYTF.

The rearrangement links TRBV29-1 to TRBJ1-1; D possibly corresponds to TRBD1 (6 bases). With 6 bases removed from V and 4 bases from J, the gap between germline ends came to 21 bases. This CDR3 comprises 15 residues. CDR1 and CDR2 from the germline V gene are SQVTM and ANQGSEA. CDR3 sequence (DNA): TGCAGCGTCGGGGGGGCCCCGACAGGAGGCACTGAAGCTTTCTTT. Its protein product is CSVGGAPTGGTEAFF.

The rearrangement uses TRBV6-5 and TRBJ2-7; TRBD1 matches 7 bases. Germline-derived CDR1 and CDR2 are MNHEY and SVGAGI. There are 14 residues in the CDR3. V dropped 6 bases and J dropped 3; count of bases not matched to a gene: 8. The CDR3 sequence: CASSNRGAYYEQYF. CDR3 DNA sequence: TGTGCCAGCAGCAACAGGGGAGCCTACTACGAGCAGTACTTC.

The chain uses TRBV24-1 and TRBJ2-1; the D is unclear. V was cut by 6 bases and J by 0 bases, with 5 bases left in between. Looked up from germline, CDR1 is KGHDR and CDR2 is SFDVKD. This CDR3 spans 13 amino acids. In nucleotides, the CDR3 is TGTGCCACCAGTTCTGACTCCTACAATGAGCAGTTCTTC. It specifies CATSSDSYNEQFF.

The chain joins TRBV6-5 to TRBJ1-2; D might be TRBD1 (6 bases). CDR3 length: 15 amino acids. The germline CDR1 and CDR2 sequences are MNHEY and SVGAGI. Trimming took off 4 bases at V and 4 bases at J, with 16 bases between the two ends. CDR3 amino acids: CASSSNRAGGYGYTF. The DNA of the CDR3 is TGTGCCAGCAGTTCGAACAGGGCAGGAGGCTATGGCTACACCTTC.

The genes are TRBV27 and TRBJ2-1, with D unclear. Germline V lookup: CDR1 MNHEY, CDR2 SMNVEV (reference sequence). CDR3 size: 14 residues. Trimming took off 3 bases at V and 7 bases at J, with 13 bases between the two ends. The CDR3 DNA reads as TGTGCCAGCAGTTTCCCAGCCCAGAGGAATGAGCAGTTCTTC. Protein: CASSFPAQRNEQFF.

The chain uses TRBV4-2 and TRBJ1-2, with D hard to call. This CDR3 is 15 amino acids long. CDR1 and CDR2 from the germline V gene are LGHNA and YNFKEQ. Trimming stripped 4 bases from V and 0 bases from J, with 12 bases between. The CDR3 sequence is CASSPPATANYGYTF. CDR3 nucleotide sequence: TGTGCCAGCAGCCCTCCAGCTACTGCTAACTATGGCTACACCTTC.

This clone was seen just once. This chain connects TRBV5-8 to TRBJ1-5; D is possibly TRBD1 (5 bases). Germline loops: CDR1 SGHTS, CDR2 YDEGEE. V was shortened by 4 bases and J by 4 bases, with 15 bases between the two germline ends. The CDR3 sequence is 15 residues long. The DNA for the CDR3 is TGTGCCAGCAGCGGCGGAGACAGAGAAAATCAGCCCCAGCATTTT. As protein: CASSGGDRENQPQHF.

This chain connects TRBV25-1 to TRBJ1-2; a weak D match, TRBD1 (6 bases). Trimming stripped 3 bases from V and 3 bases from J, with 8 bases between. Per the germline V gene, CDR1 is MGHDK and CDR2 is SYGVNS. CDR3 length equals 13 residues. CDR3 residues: CASSDTGYYGYTF. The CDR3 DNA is TGTGCCAGCAGTGATACAGGGTACTATGGCTACACCTTC.

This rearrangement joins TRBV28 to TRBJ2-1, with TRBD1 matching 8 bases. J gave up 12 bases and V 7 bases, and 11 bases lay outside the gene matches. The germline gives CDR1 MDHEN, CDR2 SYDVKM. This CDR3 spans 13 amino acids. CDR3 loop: CASTGQGGFGQFF. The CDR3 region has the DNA TGTGCCAGCACTGGACAGGGTGGGTTTGGGCAGTTCTTC.

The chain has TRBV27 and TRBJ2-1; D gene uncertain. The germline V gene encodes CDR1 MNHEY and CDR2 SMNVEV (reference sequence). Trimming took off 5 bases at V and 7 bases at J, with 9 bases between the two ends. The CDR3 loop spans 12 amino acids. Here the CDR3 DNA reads TGTGCCAGCAGTGCCCCCAAGAATGAGCAGTTCTTC. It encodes CASSAPKNEQFF.

The CDR3 loop reads CASSSHDAGGRADTQYF. For the CDR3, the DNA is TGTGCCAGCAGCTCCCATGATGCGGGGGGCAGGGCAGATACGCAGTATTTT. The V call is TRBV7-2, the J call TRBJ2-3, with TRBD2 matching 8 bases. CDR3 length: 17 amino acids. CDR1 SGHTA and CDR2 FQGNSA come from the germline V gene. The J segment lost 4 bases and the V segment lost 4 bases, leaving 13 bases of the junction unmatched.

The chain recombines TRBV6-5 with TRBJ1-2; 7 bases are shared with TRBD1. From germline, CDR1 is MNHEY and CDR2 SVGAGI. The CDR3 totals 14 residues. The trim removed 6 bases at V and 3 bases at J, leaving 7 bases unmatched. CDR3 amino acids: CASSPGQVYYGYTF. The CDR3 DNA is TGTGCCAGCAGCCCAGGACAGGTCTACTATGGCTACACCTTC.

The CDR3 loop reads CASSVGFLHTEAFF. The CDR3 coding sequence is TGTGCCAGCAGCGTAGGATTTTTACACACTGAAGCTTTCTTT. The chain is built from TRBV9 and TRBJ1-1, with unresolved D. This CDR3 is 14 amino acids long. V shed 0 bases and J shed 3 bases, with 9 bases lying between them. Germline V CDR1 and CDR2: SGDLS, YYNGEE. Filled out from reference TRBV9 and TRBJ1-1, the complete variable domain reads DSGVTQTPKHLITATGQRVTLRCSPRSGDLSVYWYQQSLDQGLQFLIQYYNGEERAKGNILERFSAQQFPDLHSELNLSSLELGDSALYFCASSVGFLHTEAFFGQGTRLTVV.

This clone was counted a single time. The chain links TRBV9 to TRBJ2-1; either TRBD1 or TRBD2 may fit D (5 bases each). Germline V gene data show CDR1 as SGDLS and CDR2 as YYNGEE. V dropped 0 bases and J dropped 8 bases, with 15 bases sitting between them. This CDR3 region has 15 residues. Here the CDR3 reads CASSVAGGVIDEQFF. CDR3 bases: TGTGCCAGCAGCGTAGCTGGGGGAGTGATCGATGAGCAGTTCTTC.

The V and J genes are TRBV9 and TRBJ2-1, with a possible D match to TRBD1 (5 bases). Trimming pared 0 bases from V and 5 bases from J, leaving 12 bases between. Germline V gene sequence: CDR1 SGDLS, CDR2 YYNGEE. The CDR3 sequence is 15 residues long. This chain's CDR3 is CASSVGARQNNEQFF. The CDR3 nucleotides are TGTGCCAGCAGCGTAGGGGCAAGACAGAACAATGAGCAGTTCTTC.

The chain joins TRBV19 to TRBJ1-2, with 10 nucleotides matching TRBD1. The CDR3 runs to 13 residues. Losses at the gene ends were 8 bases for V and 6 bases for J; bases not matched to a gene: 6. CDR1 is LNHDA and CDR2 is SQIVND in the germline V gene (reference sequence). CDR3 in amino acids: CASGGQGFNGYTF. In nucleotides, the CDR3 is TGTGCCAGTGGGGGACAGGGGTTTAATGGCTACACCTTC.

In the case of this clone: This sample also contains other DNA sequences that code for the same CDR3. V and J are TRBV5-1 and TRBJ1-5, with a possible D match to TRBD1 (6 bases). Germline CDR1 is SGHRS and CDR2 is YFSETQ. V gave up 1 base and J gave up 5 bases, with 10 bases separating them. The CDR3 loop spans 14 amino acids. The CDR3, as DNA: TGCGCCAGCAGCTTGACGGCAGGGGATCAGCCCCAGCATTTT. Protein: CASSLTAGDQPQHF.

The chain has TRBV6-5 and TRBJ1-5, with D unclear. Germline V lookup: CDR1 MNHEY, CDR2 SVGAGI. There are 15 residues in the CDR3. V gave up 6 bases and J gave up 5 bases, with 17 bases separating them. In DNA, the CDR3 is TGTGCCAGCAGGCTCCGACAAGGGTTTGATCAGCCCCAGCATTTT. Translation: CASRLRQGFDQPQHF.